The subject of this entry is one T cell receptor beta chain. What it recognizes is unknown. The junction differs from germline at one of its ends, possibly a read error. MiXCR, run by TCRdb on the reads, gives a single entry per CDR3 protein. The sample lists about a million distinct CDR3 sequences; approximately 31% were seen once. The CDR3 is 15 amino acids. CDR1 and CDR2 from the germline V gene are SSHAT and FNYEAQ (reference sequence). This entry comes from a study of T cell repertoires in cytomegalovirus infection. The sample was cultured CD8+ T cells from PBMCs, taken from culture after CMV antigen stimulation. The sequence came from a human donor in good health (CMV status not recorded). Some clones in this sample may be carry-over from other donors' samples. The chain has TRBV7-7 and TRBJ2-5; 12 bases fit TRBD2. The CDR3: CASSMTSGGQETQYF. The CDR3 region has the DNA TGTGCTAGCAGCATGACTAGCGGGGGTCAAGAGACCCAGTACTTC.